This is a list of T cell receptor beta chains from one sample in a study of T cell responses to AZD1222 COVID-19 vaccine. Generated by immunoSEQ multiplex PCR, the TCRdb table keeps only in-frame clones and is missing some. The repertoire holds more than 95,000 clones, with approximately 88% as singletons. Sequences were derived from peripheral blood, sampled on day 0 of AZD1222 vaccination. The receptor set was obtained from an adult in good health. CDR3s include the opening cysteine and the closing phenylalanine or tryptophan. The order of the fields is clone size, D gene, J gene, V gene, CDR3 protein, CDR3 DNA. The D gene is left open where the match is weak. The size entry is marked missing in some rows and otherwise reads once, few, many or a size class.

size: NA
D: NA
J: TRBJ2-3
V: TRBV2
CDR3: CASSVAATSTDTQYF
DNA: TGTGCCAGCAGTGTAGCGGCAACTAGCACAGATACGCAGTATTTT

size: NA
D: TRBD2
J: TRBJ2-5
V: TRBV11-3
CDR3: CASSPGGGTGETQYF
DNA: TGTGCCAGCAGCCCCGGGGGAGGGACTGGGGAGACCCAGTACTTC

size: once
D: NA
J: TRBJ1-2
V: TRBV10-3
CDR3: CAISPLGQGDYGYTF
DNA: TGTGCCATCAGTCCTCTTGGGCAGGGAGACTATGGCTACACCTTC

size: NA
D: NA
J: TRBJ2-1
V: TRBV6-5
CDR3: CASNRDPSLSEQFF
DNA: TGTGCCAGCAATCGGGACCCATCATTGTCTGAGCAGTTCTTC

size: NA
D: NA
J: TRBJ1-1
V: TRBV4-2
CDR3: CASSRTQDSKAFF
DNA: TGTGCCAGCAGCCGAACGCAGGACTCTAAAGCTTTCTTT

size: NA
D: NA
J: TRBJ1-2
V: TRBV6-5
CDR3: CASSPTVGGYTF
DNA: TGTGCCAGCAGTCCCACTGTAGGTGGCTACACCTTC

size: NA
D: NA
J: TRBJ2-3
V: TRBV2
CDR3: CASSVVDTQYF
DNA: TGTGCCAGCAGTGTTGTCGATACGCAGTATTTT

size: NA
D: NA
J: TRBJ2-1
V: TRBV7-9
CDR3: CAAGLDPHSYNEQFF
DNA: TGTGCTGCGGGGCTTGACCCACACTCCTACAATGAGCAGTTCTTC

size: NA
D: NA
J: TRBJ1-3
V: TRBV3-1/TRBV3-2
CDR3: CASSPLGSGNTIYF
DNA: TGTGCCAGCAGCCCCTTGGGGTCTGGAAACACCATATATTTT

size: NA
D: NA
J: TRBJ1-4
V: TRBV10-3
CDR3: CAITGDPTNEKLFF
DNA: TGTGCCATCACCGGGGACCCAACTAATGAAAAACTGTTTTTT

size: NA
D: NA
J: TRBJ1-5
V: TRBV30
CDR3: CAWNGGSNQPQHF
DNA: TGTGCCTGGAACGGGGGAAGCAATCAGCCCCAGCATTTT

size: NA
D: NA
J: TRBJ1-2
V: TRBV2
CDR3: CARTDPGATNYGYTF
DNA: TGTGCCAGGACTGATCCGGGAGCCACTAACTATGGCTACACCTTC

size: NA
D: NA
J: TRBJ1-2
V: TRBV10-3
CDR3: CAISESSGRDRGYTF
DNA: TGTGCCATCAGTGAGTCGTCAGGAAGGGATAGGGGCTACACCTTC

size: NA
D: NA
J: TRBJ2-7
V: TRBV7-2
CDR3: CASSPRGAGLSYEQYF
DNA: TGTGCCAGCAGCCCTAGAGGGGCAGGGCTCTCCTACGAGCAGTACTTC

size: NA
D: TRBD1
J: TRBJ2-3
V: TRBV27
CDR3: CASSPPRQGASTDTQYF
DNA: TGTGCCAGCAGTCCGCCTCGACAGGGGGCAAGCACAGATACGCAGTATTTT

size: NA
D: TRBD2
J: TRBJ2-3
V: TRBV13
CDR3: CASSLRRGGLDTQYF
DNA: TGTGCCAGCAGCTTACGGCGGGGGGGCCTTGATACGCAGTATTTT

size: NA
D: NA
J: TRBJ1-3
V: TRBV4-1
CDR3: CASSQPVRVGNTIYF
DNA: TGCGCCAGCAGCCAACCCGTTCGGGTCGGAAACACCATATATTTT

size: NA
D: TRBD2
J: TRBJ2-3
V: TRBV19
CDR3: CASRGLADTDTQYF
DNA: TGTGCCAGTAGAGGACTAGCGGACACAGATACGCAGTATTTT

size: NA
D: NA
J: TRBJ1-2
V: TRBV28
CDR3: CASSLQGLGYTF
DNA: TGTGCCAGCAGCCTACAGGGACTTGGCTACACCTTC

size: NA
D: NA
J: TRBJ1-2
V: TRBV28
CDR3: CAESYSLDYGYTF
DNA: TGTGCTGAATCCTACTCATTGGACTATGGCTACACCTTC

size: once
D: TRBD2
J: TRBJ2-3
V: TRBV20-1
CDR3: CSASSPRGGESDTQYF
DNA: TGCAGTGCTAGTTCCCCCCGCGGGGGGGAATCAGATACGCAGTATTTT

size: NA
D: NA
J: TRBJ1-5
V: TRBV5-1
CDR3: CASSLGGEDQPQHF
DNA: TGCGCCAGCAGCTTGGGCGGGGAGGATCAGCCCCAGCATTTT

size: medium-sized
D: NA
J: TRBJ1-2
V: TRBV30
CDR3: CAWSERSVPQYTF
DNA: TGTGCCTGGAGTGAGAGGTCGGTTCCGCAGTACACCTTC

size: NA
D: TRBD2
J: TRBJ2-1
V: TRBV7-9
CDR3: CASSSATSGNEQFF
DNA: TGTGCCAGCAGCTCCGCCACTAGCGGCAATGAGCAGTTCTTC

size: NA
D: NA
J: TRBJ2-7
V: TRBV28
CDR3: CASSKVSYEQYF
DNA: TGTGCCAGCAGTAAAGTCTCCTACGAGCAGTACTTC

size: NA
D: TRBD1
J: TRBJ1-2
V: TRBV5-1
CDR3: CASSLALQGVGYTF
DNA: TGCGCCAGCAGCTTGGCCCTGCAGGGGGTTGGCTACACCTTC